This section outlines one T cell receptor beta chain sequence together with its context. The antigen is not known. Per germline, CDR1 SGHRS and CDR2 YFSETQ. The V and J ends lost 2 bases and 5 bases, in that order; junction bases with no gene match: 12. This CDR3 has 17 residues. TCRdb's copy holds only in-frame clones and misses some; the assay was immunoSEQ multiplex PCR. Of more than 45,000 clones listed, around 84% were seen once; the top ten hold about 1.9%. The sample is drawn from a study of lymphopenia after photon versus proton radiotherapy. Study results and caveats: Only patients who died were analyzed for survival; proton advantage is unproven.

This chain joins TRBV5-1 and TRBJ2-3; 9 bases match TRBD1. The TCR was taken from a man aged 55 to 70 with pancreatic cancer. Source: peripheral blood, taken from a patient treated with proton-based radiotherapy. CDR3 sequence (DNA): TGCGCCAGCAGCTTACCCGAGGGACAGGGATTTCAAGATACGCAGTATTTT. This translates into CASSLPEGQGFQDTQYF. Looking up the rest from reference TRBV5-1 and TRBJ2-3 gives the full variable domain: KAGVTQTPRYLIKTRGQQVTLSCSPISGHRSVSWYQQTPGQGLQFLFEYFSETQRNKGNFPGRFSGRQFSNSRSEMNVSTLELGDSALYLCASSLPEGQGFQDTQYFGPGTRLTVL.